The 12 T cell receptor beta chains given below trace back to one sample, sequenced in a study of T cells in Graves' hyperthyroidism and ophthalmopathy. Amplified TCR beta CDR3 regions came from RNA transcripts. Researchers ran a first-round RT-PCR on the TCR CDR3 using the HTBI primer set. TCRdb reprocessed the multiplex PCR reads with MiXCR, giving one entry per CDR3 protein. Here the sample spans almost 600,000 distinct CDR3 sequences, about 15% being singletons. Sequencing used blood. The receptors were sampled from a woman aged 25 to 45 with Graves' hyperthyroidism that later progressed to Graves' ophthalmopathy.

This clonotype was seen ten or more times. The chain links TRBV5-1 to TRBJ2-5, with D possibly matching TRBD1 (6 bases). In germline, CDR1 is SGHRS, CDR2 YFSETQ. The CDR3 is made up of 14 amino acids. Deletions cut 3 bases from V and 5 bases from J, with 14 bases between. This CDR3 is CASSSGQHIETQYF. The CDR3 DNA follows: TGCGCCAGCAGCTCCGGACAGCACATTGAGACCCAGTACTTC.

Details on this clonotype: Since a much larger clone is just one base distant, this may be a read error. V usage is TRBV10-3 and J usage is TRBJ2-1; D is unclear. CDR1 ENHRY and CDR2 SYGVKD come from the germline V gene. The V gene lost 4 bases and the J gene lost 3 bases, with 13 bases spanning the gap. The CDR3 is 15 amino acids. CDR3 DNA sequence: TGTGCCATCAGTGTGGCTAGAGACGGCTACAATGAGCAGTTCTTC. It encodes CAISVARDGYNEQFF.

V is TRBV19 and J is TRBJ2-1, with D perhaps being TRBD1 or TRBD2 (7 bases each). V shed 3 bases and J shed 3 bases, with 15 bases lying between them. The CDR3 totals 16 residues. Germline CDR1 reads LNHDA; CDR2 reads SQIVND (reference sequence). The CDR3: CASSIQGGSLYNEQFF. The CDR3 DNA follows: TGTGCCAGTAGTATTCAGGGGGGGTCTCTCTACAATGAGCAGTTCTTC.

This clonotype was seen repeatedly, ten times or more. The chain carries TRBV30 and TRBJ2-5; 7 bases agree with TRBD1. CDR1 is GTSNPN and CDR2 is SVGIG in the germline V gene (reference sequence). This CDR3 has 14 residues. Germline trimming cut 0 bases from V and 1 base from J; bases unmatched to any gene: 2. CDR3 DNA: TGTGCCTGGAGTGTAACAGGGGTCCAAGAGACCCAGTACTTC. Encoded protein: CAWSVTGVQETQYF.

This clonotype came up many times. V is TRBV11-2 and J is TRBJ1-1; D not resolved. In germline, CDR1 is SGHAT, CDR2 FQNNGV. Trimming stripped 3 bases from V and 5 bases from J, with 13 bases between. The CDR3 is made up of 14 amino acids. The chain's CDR3 is CASSFNSGETEAFF. For the CDR3, the DNA is TGTGCCAGCAGCTTTAACAGTGGGGAGACTGAAGCTTTCTTT.

This clonotype was counted between two and nine times. The J gene is TRBJ1-3, the V gene TRBV2, with 11 bases fitting TRBD1. Germline CDR1 SNHLY, CDR2 FYNNEI. CDR3 size: 16 residues. With V trimmed by 2 bases and J by 4 bases, 4 bases remained unmatched. The CDR3 spells CASSEQGQGVGNTIYF. CDR3 DNA sequence: TGTGCCAGCAGTGAACAGGGACAGGGGGTCGGAAACACCATATATTTT.

The table lists this clonotype with many counts. The chain is built from TRBV3-1 and TRBJ1-1; D remains unclear. Trimming cost V 5 bases and J 10 bases, with 17 bases left between them. CDR1 and CDR2 from the germline V gene are LGHDT and YNNKEL (reference sequence). The CDR3 totals 13 residues. The CDR3 spells CASSTAKTARAFF. The DNA of the CDR3 is TGTGCCAGCAGCACAGCTAAGACGGCCCGAGCTTTCTTT. Combining the CDR3 with reference TRBV3-1 and TRBJ1-1 gives the whole variable domain DTAVSQTPKYLVTQMGNDKSIKCEQNLGHDTMYWYKQDSKKFLKIMFSYNNKELIINETVPNRFSPKSPDKAHLNLHINSLELGDSAVYFCASSTAKTARAFFGQGTRLTVV.

This clonotype was observed many times. This chain joins TRBV28 and TRBJ2-2; tentative D call: TRBD1 (5 bases). The V and J ends lost 2 bases and 6 bases respectively, with 10 bases between them. Germline CDR1 is MDHEN and CDR2 is SYDVKM. The CDR3 length is 14 residues. The CDR3 DNA reads as TGTGCCAGCAGTTTACCCACCAGGGCCGGGGAGCTGTTTTTT. Amino acid sequence: CASSLPTRAGELFF. The full variable domain, in which reference TRBV28 and TRBJ2-2 provide the parts outside the CDR3, is DVKVTQSSRYLVKRTGEKVFLECVQDMDHENMFWYRQDPGLGLRLIYFSYDVKMKEKGDIPEGYSVSREKKERFSLILESASTNQTSMYLCASSLPTRAGELFFGEGSRLTVL.

The chain employs TRBV2 and TRBJ2-5; D could derive from TRBD1 or TRBD2 (5 bases each). This CDR3 contains 15 residues. Germline V CDR1 and CDR2: SNHLY, FYNNEI. V gave up 6 bases and J gave up 2 bases, with 16 bases separating them. The CDR3 bases are TGTGCCAGCAGGAGTGGGGGATACCTTCAAGAGACCCAGTACTTC. Its protein is CASRSGGYLQETQYF.

The rearrangement joins TRBV6-1 to TRBJ1-5; 7 bases are a match to TRBD1. The length of the CDR3 is 15 residues. From germline, CDR1 is MNHNS and CDR2 SASEGT. The ends lost 3 bases at V and 2 bases at J; junction bases unmatched: 4. CDR3 in amino acids: CASSEPGGGNQPQHF. Written as DNA, the CDR3 is TGTGCCAGCAGTGAGCCAGGGGGGGGCAATCAGCCCCAGCATTTT.

This clonotype appeared many times. The chain joins TRBV19 to TRBJ1-1; D ambiguous. Per germline, CDR1 LNHDA and CDR2 SQIVND (reference sequence). V was pared by 3 bases and J by 0 bases, with 11 bases between. The CDR3 spans 15 residues. CDR3 residues: CASSMIGTMNTEAFF. The CDR3 DNA follows: TGTGCCAGTAGTATGATAGGCACTATGAACACTGAAGCTTTCTTT.

This clonotype was recorded at least ten times. The rearrangement joins TRBV13 to TRBJ2-7, with D perhaps matching TRBD1 (5 bases). This CDR3 is built from 14 residues. Trimming removed 4 bases at V and 3 bases at J, with 13 bases between. Germline CDR1 and CDR2: PRHDT and FYEKMQ (reference sequence). CDR3 protein: CASSSAGIGYEQYF. CDR3 nucleotide sequence: TGTGCCAGCAGCTCCGCAGGGATCGGCTACGAGCAGTACTTC.